This T cell receptor beta chain was sequenced for a study of post-analysis software for immune sequencing data. Points from the study as a whole: Four or five TRBV segments, TRBV5-6, TRBV5-1 and TRBV20-1 among them, were found more frequent in patients than controls. Multiple sclerosis patients had significantly lower normalized Chao1 diversity than controls.

Germline CDR1 and CDR2: LGHNA and YSLEER. The V and J ends lost 4 bases and 6 bases respectively, with 13 bases between them. The CDR3 is 13 residues long. This clonotype was picked up one time. Antigen specificity is unknown. Tagging with unique molecular identifiers was a feature of the TCR beta cDNA libraries. TCRdb called the PCR reads again in MiXCR, with one record for every CDR3 protein. The profile shows about 460,000 distinct CDR3 sequences, over 35% of them singletons. The sequence derives from a girl aged 10 to 17 with multiple sclerosis. Sequences were obtained from blood. This chain links TRBV4-3 with TRBJ2-7; D gene unclear. The CDR3 DNA sequence: TGCGCCAGCAGCCGCTTTTTAAGTGGCGAGCAGTACTTC. Its translation is CASSRFLSGEQYF.